Shown below are 32 T cell receptor beta chains from a single sample sequenced in a study of T cell repertoires in cytomegalovirus infection (dated by TCRdb to about 2019). Sequencing used an Illumina HiSeq 1500. In-frame beta chains were kept once TCRdb had trimmed the public reads at Q25 with fastp and called clones with MiXCR. Entries that share a CDR3 protein sequence are merged under the most common genes and DNA. The sample data list around 180,000 distinct CDR3 sequences, and 28% of these were observed just once. The ten top clones hold 30% to 40% of the sample. Sequenced: PBMCs. Receptors were obtained from a human donor in good health (CMV status not recorded). Some clones in this sample may be carry-over from other donors' samples.

This clonotype was counted a few times. This chain uses TRBV10-3 with TRBJ2-1; 7 positions agree with TRBD1. Trimming cost V 10 bases and J 1 base; bases outside gene matches: 7. There are 14 residues in the CDR3. Germline V gene sequence: CDR1 ENHRY, CDR2 SYGVKD. The CDR3 DNA follows: TGTGCCAGCTCCGGGACAGATTCCTACAATGAGCAGTTCTTC. Translating gives CASSGTDSYNEQFF.

In this sample, this clonotype turned up once. The chain joins TRBV14 to TRBJ2-5; 12 bases map to TRBD1. CDR1 and CDR2 from the germline V gene are SGHDN and FVKESK. V shed 4 bases, J shed 5 bases, and the junction held 14 bases outside the gene matches. The CDR3 has 18 residues. As DNA, the CDR3 is TGTGCCAGCAGCCGACTCCCCGGGACAGGGGGCGGACGGGAGACCCAGTACTTC. It codes for CASSRLPGTGGGRETQYF.

This clonotype showed up many times. The chain combines TRBV25-1 with TRBJ1-6, with TRBD1 matching over 8 bases. Trimming cost V 3 bases and J 9 bases; bases outside gene matches: 16. CDR3 size: 18 residues. Per germline, CDR1 MGHDK and CDR2 SYGVNS. CDR3 bases: TGTGCCAGCAGTGACACCAACCCACAGGGGGAGTTCGGTTCACCCCTCCACTTT. Its translation is CASSDTNPQGEFGSPLHF.

J is TRBJ2-7 and V is TRBV29-1; TRBD2 agrees at 7 bases. The CDR3 is 12 amino acids. Germline assignment: CDR1 SQVTM and CDR2 ANQGSEA. V lost 4 bases and J lost 7; bases outside the gene matches: 7. CDR3 sequence reads: CSVGNPGGEQYF. CDR3 in DNA: TGCAGCGTTGGTAACCCGGGGGGTGAGCAGTACTTC.

The rearrangement uses TRBV2 and TRBJ1-1; D unclear. There are 14 residues in the CDR3. Germline lookup yields CDR1 SNHLY and CDR2 FYNNEI. V was pared by 7 bases and J by 2 bases, with 14 bases between. The DNA of the CDR3 is TGTGCCAGCACTCCCGGAGGCTTTAACACTGAAGCTTTCTTT. It is translated as CASTPGGFNTEAFF.

This clonotype was seen more than once but under ten times. This sequence joins TRBV4-1 and TRBJ1-1; 10 bases are a match to TRBD1. There are 14 residues in the CDR3. The V gene's germline CDR1 is MGHRA and CDR2 YSYEKL. V was clipped by 1 base and J by 11 bases; unmatched bases: 7. CDR3 nucleotides: TGCGCCAGCAGCCAAGGACAGGGGGCAGGAGCGGCTTTCTTT. It translates to CASSQGQGAGAAFF.

This clonotype was observed a handful of times. This chain joins TRBV10-3 and TRBJ2-2; D is unresolved. The CDR3 contains 14 residues. In germline, CDR1 is ENHRY, CDR2 SYGVKD. Trimming shortened V by 6 bases and J by 0 bases, and 8 bases separated the two germline ends. DNA of the CDR3: TGTGCCATCAGCCCCCTAGCGAACACCGGGGAGCTGTTTTTT. Encoded protein: CAISPLANTGELFF.

The chain links TRBV20-1 to TRBJ2-1; a weak D match, TRBD2 (6 bases). The CDR3 consists of 15 residues. CDR1 is DFQATT and CDR2 is SNEGSKA in the germline V gene (reference sequence). V gave up 2 bases and J gave up 2 bases, with 13 bases separating them. The CDR3 here is CSARTGRGTYNEQFF. CDR3 nucleotide sequence: TGCAGTGCTAGAACCGGACGGGGGACCTACAATGAGCAGTTCTTC.

The rearrangement joins TRBV29-1 to TRBJ2-7; D possibly corresponds to TRBD2 (6 bases). Germline-derived CDR1 and CDR2 are SQVTM and ANQGSEA. The CDR3 loop spans 14 amino acids. V shed 4 bases and J shed 5 bases, with 18 bases lying between them. The CDR3 nucleotides read TGCAGCGTTGGGGGGGAAGAAGGAGCCCACGAGCAGTACTTC. Its protein is CSVGGEEGAHEQYF.

The chain combines TRBV5-4 with TRBJ1-2; D might be TRBD1 (5 bases). The CDR3 is 14 amino acids. Germline CDR1 is SGHNT and CDR2 is YYREEE (reference sequence). The V gene lost 4 bases and the J gene lost 4 bases, with 14 bases spanning the gap. The CDR3 DNA is TGTGCCAGCAGCCTTTTGACAGCTGGCTATGGCTACACCTTC. This gives the protein CASSLLTAGYGYTF.

This clonotype was picked up a small number of times. The genes are TRBV5-6 and TRBJ1-2; D is possibly TRBD1 (5 bases). The V end was cut by 4 bases, the J end by 7 bases, with 17 bases between. Germline CDR1 is SGHDT and CDR2 is YYEEEE. The CDR3 spans 14 residues. The CDR3 sequence is CASSPSIFGGGYTF. The CDR3 region has the DNA TGTGCCAGCAGCCCCTCGATTTTCGGGGGTGGCTACACCTTC.

V is TRBV20-1 and J is TRBJ2-7, with a weak D call TRBD2 (6 bases). Per germline, CDR1 DFQATT and CDR2 SNEGSKA (reference sequence). Trimming took off 6 bases at V and 5 bases at J, with 23 bases between the two ends. This CDR3 has 15 amino acids. CDR3 amino acids: CSALARGRLLNEQYF. The CDR3 nucleotides read TGCAGTGCCCTGGCTCGGGGGAGGCTATTAAACGAGCAGTACTTC.

This clonotype was counted only a few times. This chain uses TRBV7-2 with TRBJ1-2, with no clear D. V was shortened by 5 bases and J by 2 bases, with 21 bases between the two germline ends. The CDR3 runs 17 residues. Germline loops: CDR1 SGHTA, CDR2 FQGNSA. CDR3 sequence (DNA): TGTGCCAGCAGCCCCGGCGGAGGAAGCGTGGAGAACTATGGCTACACCTTC. This encodes CASSPGGGSVENYGYTF.

The gene calls are TRBV7-2 and TRBJ1-4; D is ambiguous. Germline V gene data show CDR1 as SGHTA and CDR2 as FQGNSA. V was pared by 1 base and J by 0 bases, with 6 bases between. There are 15 residues in the CDR3. The CDR3: CASSLVAATNEKLFF. In DNA form, the CDR3 reads TGTGCCAGCAGCTTAGTCGCCGCAACTAATGAAAAACTGTTTTTT.

The CDR3 loop is CSAVVDRANGYTF. The CDR3 DNA sequence: TGCAGTGCCGTTGTGGACAGGGCTAATGGCTACACCTTC. The V gene is TRBV20-1, the J gene TRBJ1-2; 8 bases agree with TRBD1. The trim removed 6 bases at V and 6 bases at J, leaving 9 bases unmatched. This CDR3 has 13 residues. CDR1 DFQATT and CDR2 SNEGSKA come from the germline V gene (reference sequence).

This chain uses TRBV5-1 with TRBJ1-2, with 7 bases identical to TRBD1. Germline CDR1 reads SGHRS; CDR2 reads YFSETQ. V lost 0 bases, J lost 4 bases, and 12 bases stayed unmatched. CDR3 length: 17 residues. The CDR3 region is CASSLGRQRTGGYGYTF. The CDR3, as DNA: TGCGCCAGCAGCTTGGGGAGACAGAGGACAGGAGGCTATGGCTACACCTTC. The full variable domain, with the rest looked up from reference TRBV5-1 and TRBJ1-2, is KAGVTQTPRYLIKTRGQQVTLSCSPISGHRSVSWYQQTPGQGLQFLFEYFSETQRNKGNFPGRFSGRQFSNSRSEMNVSTLELGDSALYLCASSLGRQRTGGYGYTFGSGTRLTVV.

The chain joins TRBV6-2 or TRBV6-3 to TRBJ2-5; the D gene is possibly TRBD2 (5 bases). Deletions cut 2 bases from V and 4 bases from J, with 20 bases between. Germline V gives CDR1 MNHEY, CDR2 SVGEGT. This CDR3 region has 17 residues. The CDR3 nucleotides read TGTGCCAGCAGTTACACATATCTCGCGGACGAGGGAGAGACCCAGTACTTC. Translating gives CASSYTYLADEGETQYF.

This clonotype came up many times. J is TRBJ1-1 and V is TRBV12-3 or TRBV12-4; D gene unclear. Trimming shortened V by 6 bases and J by 1 base, and 3 bases separated the two germline ends. This CDR3 is 11 amino acids long. The CDR3 region is CASRTNTEAFF. CDR3 coding DNA: TGTGCCAGCAGGACGAACACTGAAGCTTTCTTT.

This chain connects TRBV12-3 or TRBV12-4 to TRBJ1-2; 9 bases match TRBD1. The CDR3 length is 16 residues. The V gene end was trimmed by 4 bases and the J gene end by 4 bases; junction bases not matched to a gene: 10. Written as DNA, the CDR3 is TGTGCCAGCAGTTCACAAGGGGGACAGGGTTCCTATGGCTACACCTTC. The encoded protein is CASSSQGGQGSYGYTF.

The chain has TRBV5-4 and TRBJ1-2, with TRBD1 matching 8 bases. Per germline, CDR1 SGHNT and CDR2 YYREEE (reference sequence). J was trimmed by 2 bases and V by 4 bases; bases with no gene match: 7. The CDR3 sequence is 15 residues long. The CDR3 loop reads CASSLRGRRNYGYTF. For the CDR3, the DNA is TGTGCCAGCAGCCTCAGGGGGCGGAGAAACTATGGCTACACCTTC.

The genes are TRBV29-1 and TRBJ1-1, with D uncertain. Germline-derived CDR1 and CDR2 are SQVTM and ANQGSEA. The ends were cut back, 2 bases at V and 5 bases at J, with 12 bases in the middle. The CDR3 contains 13 residues. CDR3: CSVERVEGTEAFF. The CDR3, as DNA: TGCAGCGTTGAAAGGGTAGAGGGAACTGAAGCTTTCTTT.

The sample holds a few counts of this clonotype. The chain is built from TRBV29-1 and TRBJ1-1; D remains ambiguous. V lost 3 bases to trimming and J lost 1 base, with 3 bases between them. The CDR3 is made up of 11 amino acids. The germline V gene has CDR1 SQVTM and CDR2 ANQGSEA. The CDR3 nucleotides read TGCAGCGTTGATACGAACACTGAAGCTTTCTTT. It encodes CSVDTNTEAFF.

This clonotype appeared a few times. This chain joins TRBV7-2 and TRBJ2-2, with D perhaps TRBD2 (5 bases). Germline CDR1 reads SGHTA; CDR2 reads FQGNSA. The CDR3 consists of 13 residues. V lost 2 bases and J lost 5, with 6 bases in between. The CDR3 loop is CASSLTSTGELFF. DNA for the CDR3: TGTGCCAGCAGCTTAACTAGTACCGGGGAGCTGTTTTTT.

This chain joins TRBV19 and TRBJ1-1; D unclear. The CDR3 length is 13 residues. Between the trimmed V and J ends, which lost 8 bases and 0 bases, there was a span of 10 bases. Per the germline V gene, CDR1 is LNHDA and CDR2 is SQIVND (reference sequence). The CDR3 here is CASCITMNTEAFF. CDR3 sequence (DNA): TGTGCCAGTTGCATAACGATGAACACTGAAGCTTTCTTT. The full variable domain, its missing parts supplied by reference TRBV19 and TRBJ1-1, is DGGITQSPKYLFRKEGQNVTLSCEQNLNHDAMYWYRQDPGQGLRLIYYSQIVNDFQKGDIAEGYSVSREKKESFPLTVTSAQKNPTAFYLCASCITMNTEAFFGQGTRLTVV.

This clonotype was observed at least ten times. This chain joins TRBV7-2 and TRBJ1-1, with 10 bases lining up with TRBD1. This CDR3 region has 16 residues. Trimming removed 5 bases from V and 7 bases from J; junction bases left unmatched: 13. The germline gives CDR1 SGHTA, CDR2 FQGNSA. The CDR3 nucleotides read TGTGCCAGCAGCCCTAGGGGACAGGGGTTTCCCGGTGAAGCTTTCTTT. It codes for CASSPRGQGFPGEAFF.

The chain links TRBV20-1 to TRBJ2-5; TRBD2 matches at 8 bases. This CDR3 has 16 amino acids. Trimming cost V 3 bases and J 2 bases; bases outside gene matches: 11. Germline CDR1 reads DFQATT; CDR2 reads SNEGSKA (reference sequence). Here the CDR3 reads CSASSVGGAQQETQYF. Written as DNA, the CDR3 is TGCAGTGCTAGTTCGGTCGGGGGGGCTCAACAAGAGACCCAGTACTTC.

This clonotype was seen only a few times. The chain carries TRBV6-6 and TRBJ2-7; 10 nucleotides align to TRBD1. The CDR3 has 15 amino acids. Germline loops: CDR1 MNHNY, CDR2 SVGAGI (reference sequence). The V gene end was trimmed by 2 bases and the J gene end by 4 bases; junction bases not matched to a gene: 5. For the CDR3, the DNA is TGTGCCAGCAGTTACGCGGACAGGGGGGAATACGAGCAGTACTTC. It encodes CASSYADRGEYEQYF.

The J gene is TRBJ2-3, the V gene TRBV20-1, with no clear D. The CDR3 extends over 11 amino acids. Germline values: CDR1 DFQATT, CDR2 SNEGSKA (reference sequence). V was cut by 5 bases and J by 2 bases, with 5 bases left in between. The CDR3 here is CSALNTDTQYF. CDR3 bases: TGCAGTGCTCTGAACACAGATACGCAGTATTTT.

The rearrangement uses TRBV6-2 or TRBV6-3 and TRBJ2-1; D might be TRBD1 or TRBD2, each matching 5 bases. The CDR3 spans 11 residues. The V gene lost 8 bases and the J gene lost 15 bases, with 17 bases spanning the gap. Germline-derived CDR1 and CDR2 are MNHEY and SVGEGT. Here the CDR3 reads CASQRGPPPFF. The CDR3 nucleotides read TGTGCCAGCCAGAGGGGCCCACCTCCGTTCTTC.

This clonotype appeared a few times. The V call is TRBV6-4, the J call TRBJ2-1; weak D call: TRBD1 (6 bases). Germline CDR1 and CDR2: MRHNA and SNTAGT. The CDR3 contains 15 residues. The V end was cut by 4 bases, the J end by 0 bases, with 10 bases between. The DNA for the CDR3 is TGTGCCAGCAGTGTCGGACAGAACTCCTACAATGAGCAGTTCTTC. As protein: CASSVGQNSYNEQFF.

The V gene is TRBV5-1, the J gene TRBJ1-5, with D perhaps matching TRBD1 (5 bases). V was pared by 0 bases and J by 6 bases, with 13 bases between. Germline values: CDR1 SGHRS, CDR2 YFSETQ. This CDR3 has 15 amino acids. In DNA form, the CDR3 reads TGCGCCAGCAGCTTGGAGGGCAGGGCTGGTCAGCCCCAGCATTTT. Translated, it gives CASSLEGRAGQPQHF.

This clonotype was seen a few times. This chain joins TRBV10-3 and TRBJ1-1, with D perhaps matching TRBD1 (6 bases). Trimming removed 10 bases at V and 4 bases at J, with 16 bases between. The CDR3 runs to 13 residues. Germline CDR1 is ENHRY and CDR2 is SYGVKD. The CDR3 nucleotides read TGTGCCACCGTGGGGGCTGGCCCCACTGAAGCTTTCTTT. This sequence encodes CATVGAGPTEAFF.